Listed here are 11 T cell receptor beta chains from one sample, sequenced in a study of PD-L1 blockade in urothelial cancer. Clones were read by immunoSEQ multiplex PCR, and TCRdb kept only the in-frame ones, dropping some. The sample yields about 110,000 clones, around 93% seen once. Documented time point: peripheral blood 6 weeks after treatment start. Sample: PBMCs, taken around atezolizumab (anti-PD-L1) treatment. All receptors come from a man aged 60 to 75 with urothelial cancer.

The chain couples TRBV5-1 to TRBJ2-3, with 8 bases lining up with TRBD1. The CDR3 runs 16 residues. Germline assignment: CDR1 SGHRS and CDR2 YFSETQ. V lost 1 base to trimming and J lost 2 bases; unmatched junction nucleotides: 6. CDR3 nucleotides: TGCGCCAGCAGCTTGCGGACAGGGACCCACACAGATACGCAGTATTTT. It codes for CASSLRTGTHTDTQYF.

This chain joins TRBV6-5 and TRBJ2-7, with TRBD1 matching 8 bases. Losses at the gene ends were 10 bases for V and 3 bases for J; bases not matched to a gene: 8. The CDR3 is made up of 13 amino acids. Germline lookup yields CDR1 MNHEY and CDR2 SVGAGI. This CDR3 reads CATTQGASYEQYF. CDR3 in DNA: TGTGCCACCACCCAGGGGGCCAGCTACGAGCAGTACTTC.

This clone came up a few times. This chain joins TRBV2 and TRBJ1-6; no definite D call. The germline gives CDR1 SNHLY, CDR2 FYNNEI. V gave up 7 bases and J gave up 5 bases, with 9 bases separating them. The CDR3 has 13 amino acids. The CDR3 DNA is TGTGCCAGCACTGAGTTCGATAATTCACCCCTCCACTTT. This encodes CASTEFDNSPLHF. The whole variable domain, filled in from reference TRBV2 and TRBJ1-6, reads EPEVTQTPSHQVTQMGQEVILRCVPISNHLYFYWYRQILGQKVEFLVSFYNNEISEKSEIFDDQFSVERPDGSNFTLKIRSTKLEDSAMYFCASTEFDNSPLHFGNGTRLTVT.

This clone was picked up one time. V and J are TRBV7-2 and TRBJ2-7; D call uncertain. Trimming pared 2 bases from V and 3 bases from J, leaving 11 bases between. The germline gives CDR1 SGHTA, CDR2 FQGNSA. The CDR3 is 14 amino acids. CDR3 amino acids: CASSLTYSSYEQYF. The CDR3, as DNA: TGTGCCAGCAGCTTAACCTACTCGAGCTACGAGCAGTACTTC.

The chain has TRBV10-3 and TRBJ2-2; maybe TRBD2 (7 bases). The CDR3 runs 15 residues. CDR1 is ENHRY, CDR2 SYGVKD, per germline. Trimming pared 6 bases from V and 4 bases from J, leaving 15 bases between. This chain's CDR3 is CAISRGAGRTGELFF. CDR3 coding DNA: TGTGCCATCAGCCGGGGGGCAGGTCGCACCGGGGAGCTGTTTTTT.

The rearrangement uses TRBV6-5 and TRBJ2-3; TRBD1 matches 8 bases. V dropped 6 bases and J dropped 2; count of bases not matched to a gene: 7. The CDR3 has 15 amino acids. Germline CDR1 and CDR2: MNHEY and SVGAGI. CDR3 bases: TGTGCCAGCAGCCAGACAGGGGCTTTCACAGATACGCAGTATTTT. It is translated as CASSQTGAFTDTQYF.

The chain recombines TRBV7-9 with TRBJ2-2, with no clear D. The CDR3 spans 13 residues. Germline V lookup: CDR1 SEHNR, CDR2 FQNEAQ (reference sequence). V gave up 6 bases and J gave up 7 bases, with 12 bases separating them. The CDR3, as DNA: TGTGCCAGCAGGCGGCTAGAAGGCGGGGAGCTGTTTTTT. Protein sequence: CASRRLEGGELFF.

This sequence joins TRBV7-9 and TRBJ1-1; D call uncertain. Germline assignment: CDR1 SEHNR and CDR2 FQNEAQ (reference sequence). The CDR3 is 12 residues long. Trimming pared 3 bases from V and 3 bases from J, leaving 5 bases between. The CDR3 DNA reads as TGTGCCAGCAGCTTTGGAGACACTGAAGCTTTCTTT. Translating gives CASSFGDTEAFF.

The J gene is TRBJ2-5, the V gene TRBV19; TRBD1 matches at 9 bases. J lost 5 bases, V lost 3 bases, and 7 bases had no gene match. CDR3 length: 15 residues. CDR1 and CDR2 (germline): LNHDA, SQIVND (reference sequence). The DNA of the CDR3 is TGTGCCAGTAGTATGGGGACAGGGTTAGGGGAGACCCAGTACTTC. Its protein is CASSMGTGLGETQYF.

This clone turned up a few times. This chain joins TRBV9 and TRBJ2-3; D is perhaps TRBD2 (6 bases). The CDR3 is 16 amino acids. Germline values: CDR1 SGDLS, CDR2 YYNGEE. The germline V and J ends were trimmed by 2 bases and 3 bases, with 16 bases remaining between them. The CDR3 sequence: CASSVSGAGPTDTQYF. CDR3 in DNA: TGTGCCAGCAGCGTCAGTGGTGCGGGACCGACAGATACGCAGTATTTT.

CDR3 in amino acids: CASSLEMGTVYNEQFF. In nucleotides, the CDR3 is TGTGCCAGCAGCTTGGAAATGGGGACTGTCTACAATGAGCAGTTCTTC. The genes are TRBV7-9 and TRBJ2-1, with TRBD2 as a possible D gene (6 bases). From germline, CDR1 is SEHNR and CDR2 FQNEAQ (reference sequence). The CDR3 length is 16 residues. Trimming removed 3 bases at V and 3 bases at J, with 15 bases between.